The TCR beta chain described here comes from a study of cytomegalovirus exposure and HLA in healthy donors. 13 Jbeta primers and 60 Vbeta primers were used for the PCR. TCRdb keeps only in-frame clones here, not all; method: immunoSEQ multiplex PCR. The sample has 190,000 or so clones, 79% seen once; the top ten hold roughly 1.4%. At the time of sampling, donors were nominally healthy, though unrecorded immune exposures were likely. V gave up 6 bases and J gave up 0 bases; unmatched junction bases: 6. CDR1 is MNHNY and CDR2 is SVGAGI in the germline V gene (reference sequence). The CDR3 is made up of 15 amino acids. As concerns this clone: The antigen remains unidentified.

Study observations and caveats: A later analysis revealed that TCR association rates differed between HLA loci, peaking at DRB1 and bottoming out at HLA-C. Associated with cytomegalovirus, according to the listing, were 150 to 200 TCR beta chains. Many donors shared some public TCRs, even though most TCR sequences were rare.

The chain employs TRBV6-6 and TRBJ1-1, with 8 nucleotides matching TRBD1. Material for sequencing was PBMCs. This TCR was sampled from a girl aged 5 to 17 in good health and CMV-seropositive. The CDR3 reads CASSRDRGMNTEAFF. CDR3 DNA: TGTGCCAGCAGCCGCGACAGGGGAATGAACACTGAAGCTTTCTTT.